This T cell receptor (beta chain) was captured by sequencing in a study of cytomegalovirus exposure and HLA in healthy donors (dated by TCRdb to 2016 to 2017). For the wider study: An earlier analysis of 550 to 700 of the donors reported about 250 Gb of sequence data and 117 million unique TCR beta sequences from around 200 million T cells. An early release that covered 500 to 800 HLA-typed donors contained about 290 gigabases of sequencing data and tens of millions of unique TCR sequences. Of the roughly 400 genotyped donors, over 80% were placed in the genetic ancestry cluster associated with self-reported Caucasian donors. The study aimed to test whether cataloging public T cell receptors could reveal signatures of past pathogen exposure. Using immunosequencing, the study profiled T cell repertoires from 500 to 800 subjects and related those repertoires to cytomegalovirus serostatus. In addition to the first cohort of 500 to 850 subjects, a separate validation cohort of approximately 130 different subjects was used. To predict cytomegalovirus infection status, the study brought together high-throughput TCR immunosequencing, statistical association of individual TCRs with disease status, and machine learning. A later analysis re-analyzed previously published TCR beta repertoires from several hundred donors and added high-resolution HLA genotyping to study TCR occurrence patterns. In the later analysis, no new phenotypic data were used to find candidate immune exposures; instead, reliance was placed on TCR beta sequences and their occurrence across donors. In an earlier analysis of around 540 of the donors, high-throughput TCR beta sequencing was used to judge whether each TCR beta V gene segment behaved as functional or pseudogenic. Donor age, sex, ethnicity and CMV serostatus were compiled together with the repertoire data. In a later genetic analysis, genome-wide SNP genotypes for about 55% of the roughly 670 donors were used, and that subset was treated as a discovery cohort. Every repertoire in the discovery cohort had been generated on one and the same sequencing platform. HLA typing covered class I and class II loci at four-digit resolution. Typing coverage varied by locus: roughly 629-630 donors for A, B, C, DRB1 and DQB1; more than 500 for DQA1; about 600 for DPA1; 400 to 480 for DPB1. Five DR-DQ haplotypes were handled as single units for association and clustering because linkage in the cohort was strong. Among 398 genotyped donors of the cohort, an average of about 240,000 unique TCR beta nucleotide sequences were sequenced per donor, roughly 18% of them non-productive.

Library generation was performed with the immunoSEQ multiplex PCR assay. For the multiplex PCR, a mixture combining 60 forward primers for TCR Vbeta segments and 13 reverse primers for TCR Jbeta segments was used. A multiplex PCR assay on genomic DNA amplified the CDR3 region of rearranged TCR beta genes. Amplified TCR beta libraries were sequenced as 87-base-pair reads on the Illumina HiSeq System. On the study's bioinformatics: Across the 640 or so repertoires, a later analysis counted 60 million to 90 million unique TCR beta chains, roughly 11 million of which were shared by at least two donors. To remove PCR and sequencing errors, raw reads were error-corrected and collapsed into unique sequences using a nearest-neighbor algorithm that merged closely related sequences. Alignment of CDR3 sequences to IMGT reference sequences was used to assign V, D and J gene segments. For a sequence to be retained, a match of at least six nucleotides to both a V gene segment and a J gene segment was required. A rearrangement was called productive if the CDR3 had no stop codons and remained in frame with V and J, and every other rearrangement was called non-productive. CDR3 was defined by IMGT convention, running from the second conserved V-encoded cysteine to the conserved J-encoded phenylalanine. The earlier analysis of about 530 of the donors excluded any sequence lacking an unambiguous match to a single V gene segment. An earlier analysis of several hundred of the donors called V segments functional above 56.7% productive rearrangements and segregating when the between-donor standard deviation exceeded 5%. A statistical classification framework was built to diagnose cytomegalovirus status from the catalog of TCR beta chain sequences. A later analysis assigned V and J genes by comparing TCR nucleotide sequences with IMGT/GENE-DB human TR gene sequences. In a later analysis, CDR3 sequences and most-parsimonious VDJ recombination scenarios were assigned using the TCRdist pipeline. In a later analysis, each TCR beta chain was defined by its CDR3 amino acid sequence together with its V-gene family, and reads without a unique V-gene family were excluded. A later analysis removed 600 or so highly shared, low-generation-probability nucleotide sequences to deal with suspected cross-contamination and a sequencing artifact. In a later analysis, a clonal expansion index for each public chain was calculated from normalized within-repertoire ranks of inferred template counts. In a later analysis, generation probabilities were computed using a VDJ recombination model fitted to out-of-frame rearrangements, and the results were checked against IGoR. In a later analysis, hypergeometric tests were used to score TCR-TCR, TCR-HLA and TCR-CMV co-occurrence, with a repertoire-size bias correction applied to TCR pairs. To estimate false discovery rates, a later analysis permuted the HLA or CMV assignments 20 times. In a later analysis, co-occurring TCRs were grouped with DBSCAN, and TCRdist sequence similarity was added when clustering was performed within HLA-allele-positive subsets. Repertoires with fewer than 30,000 or more than 120,000 public chains were left out of co-occurrence clustering, as were a handful of repertoires with anomalous nucleotide sharing. TCRdb carries this immuneACCESS record with in-frame sequences only. Its versions omit some clonotypes, under half of them owing to an unresolved V gene in the studies checked, with the rest unexplained. That table is the source of V, J and clone size, and D and trimming were worked out from the DNA. The sample table lists 150,000 to 200,000 clones, 81% of them with a count of one. The ten top clones hold around 1.9% of the sample.

In total, approximately 610 healthy bone marrow donors made up the cohort. At the time of sampling, every cohort member was nominally healthy, though immune exposures that went unrecorded were likely present. The donor tested CMV seronegative and was one of the 352 seronegative cohort members. A peripheral blood sample was provided by each donor, and peripheral blood mononuclear cells were used for TCR beta sequencing. The Qiagen DNeasy Blood Extraction Kit was used to extract genomic DNA from the blood cell samples. In the case of this clone: The antigen it binds to is not known. Per-base quality was not reported, and no clone a single base away is much larger than it.

What the research found in general, with its limitations: In a later genetic analysis, a missense DCLRE1C variant was associated with V-gene and J-gene trimming of TCR beta chains, and the association was replicated in an independent cohort. Because HLA typing was unavailable for some donors at each locus, only the typed subset was used in association tests. Most TCR sequences were observed very rarely across donors, whereas some public TCRs were present in many individuals. A later analysis found that HLA-associated TCR beta chains were more clonally expanded and had lower generation probabilities than equally common non-associated chains. A further reported finding was that TCR beta sequences accurately predicted the HLA-A and HLA-B alleles for most subjects in the first cohort. In an earlier analysis of 587 of the donors, most TCR beta V segments appeared in productive rearrangements about 87% or about 30% of the time, broadly matching IMGT annotations. A few of the identified cytomegalovirus-associated TCR beta chains were confirmed in vitro to be specific for cytomegalovirus antigens. Linkage disequilibrium might explain the correlated functional status among segregating V segments, but an unknown experimental factor could not be excluded. Some IMGT-functional V segments, including TRBV6-2 and TRBV6-3, could not be distinguished by the 87-base-pair reads and were therefore excluded. Most CMV-associated TCR beta chains appeared to be HLA-restricted in a later analysis, and the HLA associations seemed to be driven largely by CMV exposure. When HLA alleles, especially DR and DQ, strongly co-occurred, attributing TCR associations to individual alleles was difficult. The sequencing pipeline was judged likely to have produced a cluster of highly shared sequence variants as a technical artifact. A later analysis found that TCR association rates varied across HLA loci, with DRB1 alleles showing the most associated TCRs and HLA-C alleles the fewest. CMV serostatus was the only immune exposure information available for the cohort. Because counts were too low, about 18 rarely observed V segments, including chromosome 9 orphons, were left out of the earlier analysis of over 550 of the donors. Sequencing depth was assumed to be roughly uniform across donors in the presence/absence analyses, though that assumption may not hold. The authors suggested that the approach could potentially be generalized to other disease states and immunological phenotypes. Several of the top co-occurrence clusters appeared to be linked to parvovirus B19, influenza, CMV and Epstein-Barr virus, according to a later analysis. In both the original and validation cohorts, the classifier was reported to diagnose cytomegalovirus status with high specificity and sensitivity. In this cohort, only TCR beta chains were sequenced, and detectable features were limited by the absence of alpha or paired-chain data. In a later genetic analysis, fewer N-insertions in productive TCRs were reported among donors in an Asian-associated ancestry cluster than the approximately 710-donor mean. In a later analysis, some 18,000 TCR beta sequences were associated with specific HLA alleles at a false discovery rate of 0.05. In the study, approximately 160 TCR beta chains were listed as associated with cytomegalovirus.

V is trimmed back by 5 bases and J by 6 bases, and the junction contains 9 bases that no gene match accounts for. The germline V gene encodes CDR1 LNHDA and CDR2 SQIVND (reference sequence). CDR3 length: 15 amino acids, cysteine to phenylalanine. Only the CDR3 DNA is retained, 45 bases long and in frame from the first base. The sequenced material came from PBMCs. This TCR was sampled from a young man in good health and CMV-seronegative. Rearrangement joined TRBV19 to TRBJ2-7, with 11 bases in between that match TRBD2. The CDR3 amino acid sequence is: CASSHNSGRGSEQYF. The nucleotide sequence is given as TGTGCCAGTAGTCACAATAGCGGGAGGGGTTCCGAGCAGTACTTC.